These 9 T cell receptor beta chains came from one sample sequenced in a study of neurological immune-mediated disorders. TCRdb re-derived calls from the 5' RACE reads in MiXCR, one entry per CDR3 protein. The sample contains 110,000 or so distinct CDR3 sequences, more than 2.5% of which appear only once. Sequencing was done on a sample of PBMCs. These receptors all come from a young woman with multiple sclerosis.

In this sample, this clonotype turned up many times. V is TRBV6-2 or TRBV6-3 and J is TRBJ2-7; tentative D call: TRBD2 (6 bases). This CDR3 contains 16 residues. The V gene's germline CDR1 is MNHEY and CDR2 SVGEGT. V was shortened by 5 bases and J by 3 bases, with 20 bases between the two germline ends. The DNA for the CDR3 is TGTGCCAGCAGTCTCGGGACGGGAGTTCTCAACTACGAGCAGTACTTC. As protein: CASSLGTGVLNYEQYF.

This clonotype was seen many times. This chain links TRBV7-2 with TRBJ2-7; a weak D match, TRBD1 (6 bases). This CDR3 contains 16 residues. V was clipped by 1 base and J by 2 bases, with 15 bases between them. Per germline, CDR1 SGHTA and CDR2 FQGNSA. The CDR3 reads CASSLESGASAYEQYF. DNA for the CDR3: TGTGCCAGCAGCTTAGAGTCAGGGGCATCTGCCTACGAGCAGTACTTC.

This clonotype was counted ten times or more. The chain links TRBV6-5 to TRBJ2-2; 12 bases are a match to TRBD1. V was clipped by 11 bases and J by 7 bases; unmatched bases: 17. The CDR3 is made up of 17 amino acids. Germline CDR1 MNHEY, CDR2 SVGAGI. The CDR3 loop is CAVSSPGGQGASGELFF. The CDR3 nucleotides are TGTGCCGTCTCTTCTCCTGGGGGACAGGGGGCCAGCGGGGAGCTGTTTTTT.

This clonotype was picked up many times. The chain combines TRBV10-3 with TRBJ1-2; TRBD1 aligns across 12 bases. The V gene end was trimmed by 10 bases and the J gene end by 6 bases; junction bases not matched to a gene: 15. The germline V gene has CDR1 ENHRY and CDR2 SYGVKD. The CDR3 length is 16 residues. CDR3 loop: CATGRSGTGGFDGYTF. CDR3 DNA: TGTGCCACGGGGAGATCCGGGACAGGGGGCTTCGATGGCTACACCTTC.

This clonotype was recorded many times. The chain uses TRBV7-9 and TRBJ1-5; D unclear. The CDR3 length is 14 residues. V lost 5 bases, J lost 8 bases, and 16 bases lay in between. CDR1 SEHNR and CDR2 FQNEAQ come from the germline V gene (reference sequence). The CDR3 spells CASSPGSGGEPQHF. CDR3 coding DNA: TGTGCCAGCAGCCCCGGGTCCGGCGGGGAGCCCCAGCATTTT.

This clonotype showed up many times. CDR3 sequence reads: CASSSLGSGDTQYF. In nucleotides, the CDR3 is TGTGCCAGCAGCAGCCTAGGATCCGGAGATACGCAGTATTTT. The gene calls are TRBV7-2 and TRBJ2-3, with D unclear. Germline CDR1 is SGHTA and CDR2 is FQGNSA. The CDR3 is made up of 14 amino acids. V was clipped by 5 bases and J by 5 bases, with 14 bases between them.

This clonotype has ten or more counts. The chain has TRBV25-1 and TRBJ2-3, with TRBD2 matching over 16 bases. CDR1 MGHDK and CDR2 SYGVNS come from the germline V gene. This CDR3 comprises 17 residues. V was pared by 8 bases and J by 4 bases, with 9 bases of the junction left unmatched. CDR3 sequence: CASSRAGLAGGADTQYF. DNA for the CDR3: TGTGCCAGCTCCCGAGCGGGACTAGCGGGAGGGGCAGATACGCAGTATTTT.

V usage is TRBV5-1 and J usage is TRBJ2-7, with 7 bases that match TRBD1. The CDR3 extends over 14 amino acids. Germline V gene lookup returns CDR1 SGHRS and CDR2 YFSETQ. The junction had 5 bases not matched to a gene; V was cut back by 1 base and J by 4 bases. The CDR3 region is CASSLTGAIYEQYF. DNA of the CDR3: TGCGCCAGCAGCTTGACAGGGGCCATTTACGAGCAGTACTTC.

This clonotype was detected ten times or more. The chain links TRBV12-3 or TRBV12-4 to TRBJ2-4; 10 bases are shared with TRBD2. This CDR3 comprises 15 residues. The J segment lost 1 base and the V segment lost 6 bases, leaving 3 bases of the junction unmatched. CDR3 sequence: CASSLAGAAKNIQYF. CDR3 nucleotides: TGTGCCAGCAGCCTAGCGGGAGCTGCCAAAAACATTCAGTACTTC.